The source of this T cell receptor beta chain is a study of beta chain features in type 1 diabetes. Whole-study context: No patient-donor differences in age, gender, total cells or subset yield.

Investigators reverse transcribed all isolated RNA, so they sequenced expressed TCRB transcripts. Measured with immunoSEQ multiplex PCR; TCRdb has only the in-frame clones, and not every one. The sample has hundreds of thousands of clones; approximately 14% are singletons. The table lists this clone with a few counts. Without exception, sorted populations had purity beyond 95%. The CDR3 extends over 15 amino acids. Trimming removed 0 bases from V and 7 bases from J; junction bases left unmatched: 8. Germline V gene lookup returns CDR1 SGHDT and CDR2 YYEEEE. Sample: naive CD4+ T cells from blood. The receptor's source is a woman aged 35 to 49 in good health. The rearrangement joins TRBV5-6 to TRBJ2-7; TRBD1 agrees at 9 bases. CDR3 DNA sequence: TGTGCCAGCAGCTTGGCCTTACAGGGGGCGAGTGAGCAGTACTTC. The encoded protein is CASSLALQGASEQYF.